A single sample gave rise to the 16 T cell receptor beta chains below, sequenced in a study of CD8 T cells in Susac syndrome. When the RNA was reverse transcribed, random hexamers were used with an input of roughly 0.45 to 1 ug. TCRdb reprocessed the immunoSEQ multiplex PCR reads via MiXCR and lists one record per CDR3 protein. Of approximately 190,000 distinct CDR3 sequences listed, 85% to 95% were seen once; the top ten hold around 0.16%. The source material was CD8+ T cells from PBMCs. The receptors derive from a human donor with Susac syndrome.

The chain joins TRBV29-1 to TRBJ1-1; 7 bases fit TRBD1. This CDR3 has 14 amino acids. V shed 5 bases, J shed 2 bases, and the junction held 8 bases outside the gene matches. Germline CDR1 and CDR2: SQVTM and ANQGSEA. The CDR3 bases are TGCAGCGTTTTACAGGGGAGCGGAAACACTGAAGCTTTCTTT. Protein: CSVLQGSGNTEAFF.

This clonotype was picked up one time. The rearrangement uses TRBV5-6 and TRBJ1-2, with D possibly matching TRBD1 (6 bases). The CDR3 covers 13 residues. The V gene's germline CDR1 is SGHDT and CDR2 YYEEEE. V gave up 4 bases and J gave up 4 bases, with 11 bases separating them. CDR3 sequence: CASSGPDSYGYTF. The CDR3, as DNA: TGTGCCAGCAGCGGACCGGACAGCTATGGCTACACCTTC.

This clonotype was recorded only once. The rearrangement links TRBV28 to TRBJ1-5; D is perhaps TRBD1 (5 bases). In germline, CDR1 is MDHEN, CDR2 SYDVKM. This CDR3 spans 16 amino acids. The ends were cut back, 1 base at V and 3 bases at J, with 13 bases in the middle. CDR3 in DNA: TGTGCCAGCAGTTTATCTCAGGGATGGTACAATCAGCCCCAGCATTTT. It yields the protein CASSLSQGWYNQPQHF.

The CDR3 DNA is TGTGCCAGCAGCTACCGGGACAGGGGAAGGAGAGATACGCAGTATTTT. Its protein is CASSYRDRGRRDTQYF. The chain combines TRBV13 with TRBJ2-3; 10 nucleotides agree with TRBD1. This CDR3 is built from 16 residues. Germline loops: CDR1 PRHDT, CDR2 FYEKMQ (reference sequence). The V gene end was trimmed by 4 bases and the J gene end by 5 bases; junction bases not matched to a gene: 9.

This clonotype was seen a handful of times. The chain links TRBV5-1 to TRBJ1-2, with 8 bases matching TRBD1. The CDR3 runs 15 residues. Germline lookup yields CDR1 SGHRS and CDR2 YFSETQ. With 0 bases clipped from V and 4 bases from J, the junction kept 5 bases outside the gene matches. As DNA, the CDR3 is TGCGCCAGCAGCTTGGCTGGACAGGGCTCCTATGGCTACACCTTC. Translated: CASSLAGQGSYGYTF.

The V gene is TRBV20-1, the J gene TRBJ2-7; 10 bases fit TRBD1. V shed 8 bases, J shed 2 bases, and the junction held 6 bases outside the gene matches. Germline CDR1 and CDR2: DFQATT and SNEGSKA (reference sequence). The CDR3 runs to 13 residues. The CDR3 sequence: CSLRDRGAYEQYF. The CDR3 nucleotides read TGCAGTCTCCGGGACAGGGGCGCCTACGAGCAGTACTTC.

V gene TRBV5-6 combines with J gene TRBJ2-5, with 7 bases lining up with TRBD1. CDR1 is SGHDT, CDR2 YYEEEE, per germline. The trim removed 3 bases at V and 5 bases at J, leaving 7 bases unmatched. The CDR3 runs 14 residues. For the CDR3, the DNA is TGTGCCAGCAGCTCCGGGGACAGCATGGAGACCCAGTACTTC. It specifies CASSSGDSMETQYF.

The chain recombines TRBV11-2 with TRBJ2-1; no clear D gene. Germline V gene data show CDR1 as SGHAT and CDR2 as FQNNGV. The germline V and J ends were trimmed by 3 bases and 6 bases, with 12 bases remaining between them. This CDR3 has 14 residues. CDR3 residues: CASSFPTATNEQFF. In DNA form, the CDR3 reads TGTGCCAGCAGCTTTCCCACAGCCACCAATGAGCAGTTCTTC.

The chain links TRBV7-9 to TRBJ2-1, with TRBD2 identical over 11 bases. The CDR3 is 13 residues long. The V gene's germline CDR1 is SEHNR and CDR2 FQNEAQ (reference sequence). V was clipped by 6 bases and J by 6 bases; unmatched bases: 1. The CDR3 DNA sequence: TGTGCCAGCAGACTAGCGGGAGTCAATGAGCAGTTCTTC. This sequence encodes CASRLAGVNEQFF.

This sequence joins TRBV25-1 and TRBJ1-1, with D uncertain. The germline V and J ends were trimmed by 3 bases and 4 bases, with 6 bases remaining between them. CDR3 length equals 12 residues. Germline lookup yields CDR1 MGHDK and CDR2 SYGVNS. The CDR3 reads CASSDLSTEAFF. As DNA, the CDR3 is TGTGCCAGCAGTGACCTTAGCACTGAAGCTTTCTTT.

The chain uses TRBV9 and TRBJ2-7; D is undetermined. The V end lost 0 bases, the J end lost 4 bases, and 14 bases lay between the germline ends. CDR3 size: 15 residues. Germline CDR1 reads SGDLS; CDR2 reads YYNGEE. The CDR3 DNA follows: TGTGCCAGCAGCGTAGGGAGTGGTATCCGTTACGAGCAGTACTTC. Protein product: CASSVGSGIRYEQYF.

The V gene is TRBV27, the J gene TRBJ2-5; 8 positions match TRBD1. The CDR3 extends over 14 amino acids. The germline CDR1 and CDR2 sequences are MNHEY and SMNVEV (reference sequence). V lost 6 bases to trimming and J lost 4 bases; unmatched junction nucleotides: 7. This CDR3 reads CASRLTGDRETQYF. CDR3 in DNA: TGTGCCAGCAGACTGACAGGGGATCGAGAGACCCAGTACTTC.

The rearrangement joins TRBV9 to TRBJ2-2; 9 bases agree with TRBD1. The germline CDR1 and CDR2 sequences are SGDLS and YYNGEE. There are 15 residues in the CDR3. V shed 0 bases, J shed 7 bases, and the junction held 4 bases outside the gene matches. CDR3 bases: TGTGCCAGCAGCGTAGAACAGGGGGCTGTCGGGGAGCTGTTTTTT. This codes for CASSVEQGAVGELFF.

This sequence joins TRBV7-9 and TRBJ1-1; D is unclear. Per germline, CDR1 SEHNR and CDR2 FQNEAQ (reference sequence). The CDR3 covers 13 residues. Between the trimmed V and J ends, which lost 3 bases and 3 bases, there was a span of 8 bases. CDR3 DNA: TGTGCCAGCAGCTTCGGAGTTCACACTGAAGCTTTCTTT. Its translation is CASSFGVHTEAFF.

Written as DNA, the CDR3 is TGCGCCAGCAGCCAAGATCGGGCAGGGGCCACAGATACGCAGTATTTT. Protein: CASSQDRAGATDTQYF. J is TRBJ2-3 and V is TRBV4-1, with D possibly matching TRBD1 (6 bases). V was clipped by 0 bases and J by 2 bases, with 12 bases between them. CDR1 and CDR2 (germline): MGHRA, YSYEKL. This CDR3 region has 16 residues.

This clonotype was found once. The rearrangement joins TRBV6-6 to TRBJ2-5; D remains ambiguous. V lost 0 bases and J lost 5, with 13 bases in between. Germline CDR1 is MNHNY and CDR2 is SVGAGI (reference sequence). The CDR3 is 15 amino acids. The CDR3 DNA follows: TGTGCCAGCAGTTACTCGGTCTTGGGTTTGGAGACCCAGTACTTC. This gives the protein CASSYSVLGLETQYF.